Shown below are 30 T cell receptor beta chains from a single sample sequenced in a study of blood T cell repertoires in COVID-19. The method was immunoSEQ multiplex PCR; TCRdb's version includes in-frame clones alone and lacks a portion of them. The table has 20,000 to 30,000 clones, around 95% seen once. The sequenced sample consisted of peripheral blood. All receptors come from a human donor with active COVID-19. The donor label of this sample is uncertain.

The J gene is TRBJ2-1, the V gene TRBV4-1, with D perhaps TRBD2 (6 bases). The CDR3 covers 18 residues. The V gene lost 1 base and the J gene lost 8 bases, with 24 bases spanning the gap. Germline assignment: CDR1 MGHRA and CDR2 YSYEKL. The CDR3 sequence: CASSQGALATPRWDEQFF. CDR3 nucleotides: TGCGCCAGCAGCCAAGGGGCACTAGCCACACCCCGGTGGGATGAGCAGTTCTTC.

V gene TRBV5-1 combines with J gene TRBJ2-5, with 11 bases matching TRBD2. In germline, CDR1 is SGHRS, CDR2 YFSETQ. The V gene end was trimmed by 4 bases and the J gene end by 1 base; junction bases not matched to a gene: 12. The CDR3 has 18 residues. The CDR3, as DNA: TGCGCCAGCAGCGTTGGTCCGACCGGGACTAGCGGCCAAGAGACCCAGTACTTC. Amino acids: CASSVGPTGTSGQETQYF.

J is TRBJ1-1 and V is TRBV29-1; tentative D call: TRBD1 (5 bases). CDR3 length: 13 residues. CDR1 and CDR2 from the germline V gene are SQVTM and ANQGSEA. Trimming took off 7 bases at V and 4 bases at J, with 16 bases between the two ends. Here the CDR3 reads CSAVPGPGTEAFF. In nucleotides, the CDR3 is TGCAGCGCCGTTCCAGGGCCCGGCACTGAAGCTTTCTTT.

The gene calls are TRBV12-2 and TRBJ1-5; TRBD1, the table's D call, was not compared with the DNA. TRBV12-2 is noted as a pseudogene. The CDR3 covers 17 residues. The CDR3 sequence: CASRRDDKGDTCQPQHF. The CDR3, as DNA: TGTGCAAGTCGCCGAGATGACAAGGGGGATACTTGCCAGCCCCAGCATTTT.

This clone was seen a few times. DNA for the CDR3: TGTGCCAGCAGTTACTACCGACCGGGGGATAGCAATCAGCCCCAGCATTTT. Its protein product is CASSYYRPGDSNQPQHF. The chain has TRBV6-2 or TRBV6-3 and TRBJ1-5, with D possibly being TRBD1 (5 bases). The CDR3 runs 17 residues. V was trimmed by 1 base and J by 0 bases, leaving 13 bases between them. Germline V lookup: CDR1 MNHEY, CDR2 SVGEGT.

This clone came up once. The CDR3 protein is CAWSLTGGNLNYGYTF. For the CDR3, the DNA is TGTGCCTGGTCTTTGACAGGGGGCAACTTAAACTATGGCTACACCTTC. The V and J genes are TRBV30 and TRBJ1-2; 10 positions match TRBD1. The trim removed 5 bases at V and 2 bases at J, leaving 11 bases unmatched. The V gene's germline CDR1 is GTSNPN and CDR2 SVGIG (reference sequence). This CDR3 has 16 amino acids.

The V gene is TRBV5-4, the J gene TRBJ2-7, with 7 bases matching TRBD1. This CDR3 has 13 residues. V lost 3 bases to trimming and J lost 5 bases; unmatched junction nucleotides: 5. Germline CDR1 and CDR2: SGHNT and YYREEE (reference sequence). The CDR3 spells CASSSRTGHEQYF. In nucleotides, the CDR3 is TGTGCCAGCAGCTCGAGGACAGGTCACGAGCAGTACTTC.

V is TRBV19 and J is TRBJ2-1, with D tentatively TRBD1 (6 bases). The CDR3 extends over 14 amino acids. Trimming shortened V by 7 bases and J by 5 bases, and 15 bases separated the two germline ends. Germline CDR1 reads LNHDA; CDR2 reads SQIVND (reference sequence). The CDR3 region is CASKGGRDNNEQFF. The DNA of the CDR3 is TGTGCCAGTAAAGGTGGCAGGGACAACAATGAGCAGTTCTTC.

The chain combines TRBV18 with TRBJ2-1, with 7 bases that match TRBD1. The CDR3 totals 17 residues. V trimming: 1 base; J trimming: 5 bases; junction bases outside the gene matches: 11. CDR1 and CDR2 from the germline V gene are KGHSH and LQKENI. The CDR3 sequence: CASSPQWRTGRNNEQFF. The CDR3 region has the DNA TGTGCCAGCTCACCACAGTGGCGGACAGGCAGGAACAATGAGCAGTTCTTC.

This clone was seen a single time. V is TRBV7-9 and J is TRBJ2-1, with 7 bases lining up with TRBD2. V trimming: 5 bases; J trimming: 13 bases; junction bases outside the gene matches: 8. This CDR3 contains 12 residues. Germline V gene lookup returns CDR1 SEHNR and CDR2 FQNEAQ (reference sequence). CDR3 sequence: CASSPGLAEQFF. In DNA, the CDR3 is TGTGCCAGCAGCCCTGGTCTAGCGGAACAGTTCTTC.

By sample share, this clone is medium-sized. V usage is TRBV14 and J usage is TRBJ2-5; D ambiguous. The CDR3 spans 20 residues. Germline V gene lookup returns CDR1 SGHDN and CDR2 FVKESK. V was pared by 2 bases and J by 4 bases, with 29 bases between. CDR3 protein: CASSQKPLASRRPKVETQYF. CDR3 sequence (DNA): TGTGCCAGCAGCCAAAAACCTTTGGCGTCGCGGCGACCCAAGGTAGAGACCCAGTACTTC.

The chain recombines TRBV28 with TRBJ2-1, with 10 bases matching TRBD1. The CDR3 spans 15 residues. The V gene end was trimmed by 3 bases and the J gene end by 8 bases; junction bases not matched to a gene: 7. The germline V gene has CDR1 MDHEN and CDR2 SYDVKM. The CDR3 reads CASSLGTGVIDEQFF. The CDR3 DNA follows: TGTGCCAGCAGTTTGGGGACAGGGGTTATCGATGAGCAGTTCTTC.

Here the CDR3 DNA reads TGTGCCAGCAGCTTGGCCGGGGTCCAAGAGACCCAGTACTTC. Amino acids: CASSLAGVQETQYF. The chain combines TRBV5-8 with TRBJ2-5; possibly TRBD2 for D (5 bases). Germline CDR1 and CDR2: SGHTS and YDEGEE. V lost 0 bases, J lost 1 base, and 7 bases lay in between. The CDR3 loop spans 14 amino acids.

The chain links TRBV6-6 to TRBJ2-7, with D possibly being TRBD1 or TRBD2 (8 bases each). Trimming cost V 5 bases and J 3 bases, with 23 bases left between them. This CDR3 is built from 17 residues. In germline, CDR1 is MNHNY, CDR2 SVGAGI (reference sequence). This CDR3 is CASSRGGTGGAIYEQYF. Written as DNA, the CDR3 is TGTGCCAGCAGTCGGGGGGGAACAGGGGGTGCAATCTACGAGCAGTACTTC.

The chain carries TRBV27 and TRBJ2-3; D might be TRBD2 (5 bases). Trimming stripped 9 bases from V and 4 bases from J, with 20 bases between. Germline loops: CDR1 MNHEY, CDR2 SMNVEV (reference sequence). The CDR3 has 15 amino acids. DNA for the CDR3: TGTGCCAGTTCCTCCGGGGTACGGTGGGCAGATACGCAGTATTTT. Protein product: CASSSGVRWADTQYF.

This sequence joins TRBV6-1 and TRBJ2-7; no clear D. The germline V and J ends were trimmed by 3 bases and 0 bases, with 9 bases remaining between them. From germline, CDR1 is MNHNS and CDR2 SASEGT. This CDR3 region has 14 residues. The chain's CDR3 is CASSDRVLSYEQYF. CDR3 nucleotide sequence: TGTGCCAGCAGTGACCGGGTCCTCTCCTACGAGCAGTACTTC.

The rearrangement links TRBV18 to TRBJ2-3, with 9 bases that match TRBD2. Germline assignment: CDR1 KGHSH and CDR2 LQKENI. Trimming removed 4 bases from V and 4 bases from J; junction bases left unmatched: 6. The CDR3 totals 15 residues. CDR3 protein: CASSLLSGSSDTQYF. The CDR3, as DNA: TGTGCCAGCTCACTTCTTAGCGGGAGCTCAGATACGCAGTATTTT. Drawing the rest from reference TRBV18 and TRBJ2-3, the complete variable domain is NAGVMQNPRHLVRRRGQEARLRCSPMKGHSHVYWYRQLPEEGLKFMVYLQKENIIDESGMPKERFSAEFPKEGPSILRIQQVVRGDSAAYFCASSLLSGSSDTQYFGPGTRLTVL.

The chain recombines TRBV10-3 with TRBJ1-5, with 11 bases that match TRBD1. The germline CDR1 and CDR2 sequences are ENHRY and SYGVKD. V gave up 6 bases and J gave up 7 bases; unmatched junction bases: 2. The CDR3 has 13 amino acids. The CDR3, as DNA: TGTGCCATCAGGGGACAGGGGGAGCAGCCCCAGCATTTT. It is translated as CAIRGQGEQPQHF.

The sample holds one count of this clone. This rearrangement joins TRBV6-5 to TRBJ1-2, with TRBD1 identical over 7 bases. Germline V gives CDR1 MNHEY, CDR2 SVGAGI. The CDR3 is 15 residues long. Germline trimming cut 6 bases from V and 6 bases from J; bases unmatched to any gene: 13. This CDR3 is CASRTSHRGDHGYTF. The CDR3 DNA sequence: TGTGCCAGCAGGACGTCACACAGGGGTGATCATGGCTACACCTTC.

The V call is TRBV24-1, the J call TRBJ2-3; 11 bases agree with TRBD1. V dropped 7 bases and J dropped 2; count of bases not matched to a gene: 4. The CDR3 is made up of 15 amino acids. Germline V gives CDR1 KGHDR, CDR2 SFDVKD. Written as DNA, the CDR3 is TGTGCCACCAGCTTCGGACAGGGGGCCACAGATACGCAGTATTTT. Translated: CATSFGQGATDTQYF.

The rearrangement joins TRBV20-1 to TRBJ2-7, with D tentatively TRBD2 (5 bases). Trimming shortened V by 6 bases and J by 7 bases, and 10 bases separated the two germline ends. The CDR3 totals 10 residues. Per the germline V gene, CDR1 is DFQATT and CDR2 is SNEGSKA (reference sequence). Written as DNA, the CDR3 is TGCAGTGCCGAGGAGGAGGAGCAGTACTTC. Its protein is CSAEEEEQYF.

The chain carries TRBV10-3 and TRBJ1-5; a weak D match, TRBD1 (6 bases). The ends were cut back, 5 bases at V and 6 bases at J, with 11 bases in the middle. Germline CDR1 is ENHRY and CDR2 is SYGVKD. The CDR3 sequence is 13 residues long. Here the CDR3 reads CAISPGEGQPQHF. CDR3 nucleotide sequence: TGTGCCATCAGTCCAGGGGAGGGTCAGCCCCAGCATTTT.

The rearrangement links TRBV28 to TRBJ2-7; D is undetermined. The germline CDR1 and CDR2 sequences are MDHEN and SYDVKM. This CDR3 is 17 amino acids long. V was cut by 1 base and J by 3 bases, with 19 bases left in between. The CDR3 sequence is CASSLYAKLRLFYEQYF. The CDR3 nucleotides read TGTGCCAGCAGTTTATATGCTAAACTTCGACTTTTCTACGAGCAGTACTTC.

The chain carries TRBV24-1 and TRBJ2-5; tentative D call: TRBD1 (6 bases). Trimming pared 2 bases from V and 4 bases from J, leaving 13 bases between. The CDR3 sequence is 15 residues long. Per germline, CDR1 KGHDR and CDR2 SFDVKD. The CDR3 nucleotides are TGTGCCACCAGTGATTCCAGGGGTAAGGGAGAGACCCAGTACTTC. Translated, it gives CATSDSRGKGETQYF.

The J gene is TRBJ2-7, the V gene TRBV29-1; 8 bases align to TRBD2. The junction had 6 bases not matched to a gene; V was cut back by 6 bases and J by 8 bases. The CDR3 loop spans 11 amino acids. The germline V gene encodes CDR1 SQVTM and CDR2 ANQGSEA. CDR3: CSVRGGGQQYF. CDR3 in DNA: TGCAGCGTCCGGGGGGGCGGACAGCAGTACTTC.

CDR3 sequence: CASSSVGDQPQHF. DNA of the CDR3: TGTGCCAGCAGCTCCGTGGGAGATCAGCCCCAGCATTTT. This chain links TRBV11-2 with TRBJ1-5; D gene uncertain. The germline CDR1 and CDR2 sequences are SGHAT and FQNNGV. The CDR3 extends over 13 amino acids. V lost 4 bases and J 5 bases, leaving 9 bases between the germline ends. The whole variable domain, filled in from reference TRBV11-2 and TRBJ1-5, reads EAGVAQSPRYKIIEKRQSVAFWCNPISGHATLYWYQQILGQGPKLLIQFQNNGVVDDSQLPKDRFSAERLKGVDSTLKIQPAKLEDSAVYLCASSSVGDQPQHFGDGTRLSIL.

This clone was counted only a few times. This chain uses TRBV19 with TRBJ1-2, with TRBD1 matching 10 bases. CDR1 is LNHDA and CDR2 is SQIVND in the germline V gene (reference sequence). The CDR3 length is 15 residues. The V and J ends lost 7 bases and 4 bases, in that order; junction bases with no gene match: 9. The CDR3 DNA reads TGTGCCAGTACACGACAGGGGGCTAATGGCTATGGCTACACCTTC. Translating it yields CASTRQGANGYGYTF.

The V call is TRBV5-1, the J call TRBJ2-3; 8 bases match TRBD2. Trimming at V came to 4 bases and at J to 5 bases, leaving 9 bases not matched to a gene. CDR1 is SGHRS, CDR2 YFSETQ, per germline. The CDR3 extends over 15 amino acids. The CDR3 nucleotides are TGCGCCAGCAGCCCCGACCGGGGGGGGGTAGATACGCAGTATTTT. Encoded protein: CASSPDRGGVDTQYF.

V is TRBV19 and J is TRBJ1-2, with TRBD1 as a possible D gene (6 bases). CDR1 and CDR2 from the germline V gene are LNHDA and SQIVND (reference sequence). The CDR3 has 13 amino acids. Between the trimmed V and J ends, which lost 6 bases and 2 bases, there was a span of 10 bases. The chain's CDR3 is CASSRQENYGYTF. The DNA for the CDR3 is TGTGCCAGTAGCAGACAGGAGAACTATGGCTACACCTTC.

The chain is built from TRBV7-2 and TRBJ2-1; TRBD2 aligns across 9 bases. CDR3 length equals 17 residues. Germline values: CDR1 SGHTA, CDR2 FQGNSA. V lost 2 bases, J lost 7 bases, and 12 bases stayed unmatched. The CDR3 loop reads CASSLKRLAGRGNEQFF. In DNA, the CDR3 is TGTGCCAGCAGCTTAAAGCGCCTAGCGGGAAGGGGGAATGAGCAGTTCTTC. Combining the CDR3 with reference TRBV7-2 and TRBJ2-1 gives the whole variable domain GAGVSQSPSNKVTEKGKDVELRCDPISGHTALYWYRQSLGQGLEFLIYFQGNSAPDKSGLPSDRFSAERTGGSVSTLTIQRTQQEDSAVYLCASSLKRLAGRGNEQFFGPGTRLTVL.